This TCR beta chain emerged from a study of control samples from healthy donors and cancer patients. Per the germline V gene, CDR1 is LGHDT and CDR2 is YNNKEL (reference sequence). Unmatched junction bases numbered 6, after V lost 5 bases and J lost 8 bases. The CDR3 extends over 14 amino acids. The protocol was immunoSEQ multiplex PCR, while the TCRdb copy is restricted to in-frame clones and leaves out a portion. The table has around 94,000 clones, 90% seen once. This receptor was taken from a woman aged 18-29 years in good health. This chain uses TRBV3-1 (or the pseudogene TRBV3-2) with TRBJ1-6, with 7 bases matching TRBD1. Sample: blood. CDR3 DNA sequence: TGTGCCAGCAGCTATCAAGGGACAGATTCACCCCTCCACTTT. This gives the protein CASSYQGTDSPLHF.